Below, 31 T cell receptor beta chains from the same sample are listed, as sequenced in a study of blood T cell repertoires in COVID-19. Produced via immunoSEQ multiplex PCR; TCRdb's table is partial and in-frame only. Among about 300,000 clones listed, around 83% were seen once. Sequencing was performed on peripheral blood. The receptors come from a woman aged 45-65 years with acute or convalescent COVID-19.

The chain links TRBV19 to TRBJ1-5, with 7 bases matching TRBD1. From germline, CDR1 is LNHDA and CDR2 SQIVND (reference sequence). J was trimmed by 0 bases and V by 5 bases; bases with no gene match: 4. This CDR3 spans 15 amino acids. As DNA, the CDR3 is TGTGCCAGTAGTGCAGGGGGTTATAGCAATCAGCCCCAGCATTTT. It translates to CASSAGGYSNQPQHF.

The chain is built from TRBV10-3 and TRBJ1-5; no definite D call. The CDR3 extends over 16 amino acids. Trimming cost V 3 bases and J 3 bases, with 15 bases left between them. Germline V CDR1 and CDR2: ENHRY, SYGVKD. CDR3 bases: TGTGCCATCAGTGAAGGAGGGTGGGGAGACAATCAGCCCCAGCATTTT. Amino acids: CAISEGGWGDNQPQHF.

J is TRBJ1-2 and V is TRBV7-9; TRBD1 matches at 9 bases. V was pared by 2 bases and J by 6 bases, with 7 bases of the junction left unmatched. Germline CDR1 and CDR2: SEHNR and FQNEAQ (reference sequence). The CDR3 has 15 residues. CDR3 sequence (DNA): TGTGCCAGCAGCTTAACCGGACAGGGGAAGGATGGCTACACCTTC. It is translated as CASSLTGQGKDGYTF.

V gene TRBV5-1 combines with J gene TRBJ1-4, with D unclear. CDR1 and CDR2 (germline): SGHRS, YFSETQ. The length of the CDR3 is 15 residues. The V end lost 4 bases, the J end lost 8 bases, and 18 bases lay between the germline ends. Written as DNA, the CDR3 is TGCGCCAGCAGCCCCTGGGTCGCGGGGAGCGAAAAACTGTTTTTT. Its translation is CASSPWVAGSEKLFF.

V usage is TRBV6-6 and J usage is TRBJ2-5, with 9 bases aligning to TRBD2. V trimming: 6 bases; J trimming: 4 bases; junction bases outside the gene matches: 12. This CDR3 comprises 16 residues. In germline, CDR1 is MNHNY, CDR2 SVGAGI (reference sequence). This CDR3 reads CASSPGGSGGGETQYF. CDR3 nucleotides: TGTGCCAGCAGCCCTGGGGGTAGCGGGGGTGGAGAGACCCAGTACTTC.

The V call is TRBV6-5, the J call TRBJ2-5, with 8 positions matching TRBD2. Germline CDR1 and CDR2: MNHEY and SVGAGI. The V and J ends lost 6 bases and 4 bases, in that order; junction bases with no gene match: 7. The CDR3 consists of 14 residues. CDR3 in DNA: TGTGCCAGCAGGGAGGGGCGGGGGGTAGAGACCCAGTACTTC. Its protein product is CASREGRGVETQYF.

This chain links TRBV19 with TRBJ2-1, with TRBD2 matching 7 bases. This CDR3 has 16 residues. The ends lost 5 bases at V and 3 bases at J; junction bases unmatched: 10. The germline V gene encodes CDR1 LNHDA and CDR2 SQIVND (reference sequence). The chain's CDR3 is CASSFRLADIYNEQFF. In DNA form, the CDR3 reads TGTGCCAGTAGTTTCCGCCTAGCGGACATCTACAATGAGCAGTTCTTC.

J is TRBJ1-4 and V is TRBV7-2; weak D call: TRBD1 (5 bases). The CDR3 consists of 15 residues. The germline gives CDR1 SGHTA, CDR2 FQGNSA. The V end lost 1 base, the J end lost 7 bases, and 13 bases lay between the germline ends. CDR3 amino acids: CASSLVPRDPEKLFF. The CDR3 DNA follows: TGTGCCAGCAGCTTAGTCCCCAGGGATCCTGAAAAACTGTTTTTT.

In its sample, this clone was seen once. This chain joins TRBV7-9 and TRBJ1-3; 12 nucleotides agree with TRBD1. The CDR3 length is 15 residues. V lost 7 bases, J lost 4 bases, and 5 bases stayed unmatched. Germline CDR1 is SEHNR and CDR2 is FQNEAQ (reference sequence). CDR3 amino acids: CASTGQGAVGNTIYF. CDR3 in DNA: TGTGCCAGCACGGGACAGGGGGCGGTAGGAAACACCATATATTTT. Full variable domain (rest looked up from reference TRBV7-9 and TRBJ1-3): DTGVSQNPRHKITKRGQNVTFRCDPISEHNRLYWYRQTLGQGPEFLTYFQNEAQLEKSRLLSDRFSAERPKGSFSTLEIQRTEQGDSAMYLCASTGQGAVGNTIYFGEGSWLTVV.

This clone has more than one count but fewer than ten. The chain carries TRBV7-3 and TRBJ2-6; D uncertain. The V end was cut by 1 base, the J end by 1 base, with 5 bases between. Looked up from germline, CDR1 is SGHTA and CDR2 is FQGTGA. The CDR3 has 15 residues. The DNA of the CDR3 is TGTGCCAGCAGCTTAAAGAGATCTGGGGCCAACGTCCTGACTTTC. Amino acids: CASSLKRSGANVLTF.

This clone came up a few times. The CDR3 sequence is CASSGQDYTEAFF. DNA of the CDR3: TGTGCCAGCAGCGGGCAGGACTACACTGAAGCTTTCTTT. The chain joins TRBV9 to TRBJ1-1; D call uncertain. Trimming left V 3 bases short and J 3 bases short, with 9 bases between. There are 13 residues in the CDR3. Germline assignment: CDR1 SGDLS and CDR2 YYNGEE.

The V call is TRBV21-1, the J call TRBJ2-6; TRBD1 reflects the table's D call only, with no check against the DNA. TRBV21-1 is noted as a pseudogene. CDR3 length: 17 amino acids. The CDR3 region has the DNA TGTGCCAGCAGCAGACTCACAGGGGTAAGTGGGGCCAACGTCCTGACTTTC. It specifies CASSRLTGVSGANVLTF.

This chain uses TRBV27 with TRBJ2-3; 7 nucleotides line up with TRBD2. Looked up from germline, CDR1 is MNHEY and CDR2 is SMNVEV (reference sequence). V was pared by 4 bases and J by 0 bases, with 10 bases of the junction left unmatched. This CDR3 region has 17 residues. CDR3 loop: CASSSPSSGLSTDTQYF. The CDR3 DNA is TGTGCCAGCAGTTCACCCTCTAGCGGACTCAGCACAGATACGCAGTATTTT.

The chain carries TRBV27 and TRBJ1-5; perhaps TRBD1 as D (6 bases). Germline assignment: CDR1 MNHEY and CDR2 SMNVEV (reference sequence). The CDR3 consists of 13 residues. V lost 6 bases to trimming and J lost 3 bases, with 9 bases between them. CDR3 amino acids: CASRGHNNQPQHF. CDR3 DNA: TGTGCCAGCAGGGGACATAACAATCAGCCCCAGCATTTT.

The chain is built from TRBV10-3 and TRBJ2-5, with 12 positions matching TRBD2. The germline CDR1 and CDR2 sequences are ENHRY and SYGVKD. The CDR3 totals 17 residues. After removal of 0 bases from V and 7 bases from J, the junction contained 9 bases not matched to a gene. In DNA form, the CDR3 reads TGTGCCATCAGTGAGTCTGCGACTAGCGGGAGCCAGGGGACCCAGTACTTC. Protein product: CAISESATSGSQGTQYF.

The chain combines TRBV13 with TRBJ1-2; tentative D call: TRBD1 (5 bases). This CDR3 region has 15 residues. CDR1 is PRHDT and CDR2 is FYEKMQ in the germline V gene (reference sequence). Trimming left V 5 bases short and J 4 bases short, with 17 bases between. The CDR3: CASSPTGTGVYGYTF. The CDR3 nucleotides read TGTGCCAGCAGCCCCACCGGGACGGGAGTCTATGGCTACACCTTC.

V and J are TRBV29-1 and TRBJ1-2; 10 nucleotides agree with TRBD1. The junction had 7 bases not matched to a gene; V was cut back by 5 bases and J by 4 bases. The CDR3 contains 14 residues. CDR1 and CDR2 (germline): SQVTM, ANQGSEA. The CDR3 spells CSVRGQGDLYGYTF. The CDR3 coding sequence is TGCAGCGTTCGAGGACAGGGGGACCTCTATGGCTACACCTTC.

About this clone: The CDR3 does not end in the conserved phenylalanine or tryptophan, so this is likely a read error. The chain joins TRBV6-5 to TRBJ1-2, with 7 bases lining up with TRBD1. The CDR3 loop spans 14 amino acids. The junction had 10 bases not matched to a gene; V was cut back by 10 bases and J by 2 bases. Germline V lookup: CDR1 MNHEY, CDR2 SVGAGI. CDR3 region: CATGGLTGNYGYTL. Written as DNA, the CDR3 is TGTGCCACCGGGGGCCTGACAGGGAACTATGGCTACACCCTC.

The genes are TRBV12-3 or TRBV12-4 and TRBJ1-1; 8 nucleotides match TRBD1. V lost 6 bases and J lost 5; bases outside the gene matches: 5. The CDR3 is 13 amino acids. The CDR3 DNA is TGTGCCAGCAGCCAGGACAGGGCAACTGAAGCTTTCTTT. Translation gives CASSQDRATEAFF.

This clone was seen a handful of times. The chain is built from TRBV5-6 and TRBJ1-3; D is ambiguous. This CDR3 is 14 amino acids long. Trimming took off 4 bases at V and 3 bases at J, with 11 bases between the two ends. CDR1 and CDR2 from the germline V gene are SGHDT and YYEEEE. Here the CDR3 reads CASSPEADGNTIYF. CDR3 DNA sequence: TGTGCCAGCAGCCCGGAGGCGGATGGAAACACCATATATTTT.

The genes are TRBV12-5 and TRBJ2-5; the D gene is possibly TRBD1 (5 bases). CDR3 size: 12 residues. V was trimmed by 6 bases and J by 5 bases, leaving 10 bases between them. Germline V gene lookup returns CDR1 LGHNT and CDR2 FRNRAP. CDR3 residues: CASGKGRETQYF. The CDR3 nucleotides read TGTGCTAGTGGGAAGGGGCGGGAGACCCAGTACTTC. The full variable domain, completed using reference TRBV12-5 and TRBJ2-5, is DARVTQTPRHKVTEMGQEVTMRCQPILGHNTVFWYRQTMMQGLELLAYFRNRAPLDDSGMPKDRFSAEMPDATLATLKIQPSEPRDSAVYFCASGKGRETQYFGPGTRLLVL.

This clone was detected once. This chain connects TRBV11-3 to TRBJ1-1; D not resolved. Per germline, CDR1 SGHNT and CDR2 YENEEA. The germline V and J ends were trimmed by 2 bases and 7 bases, with 11 bases remaining between them. The CDR3 extends over 13 amino acids. The CDR3 reads CASSLTYYGEAFF. CDR3 sequence (DNA): TGTGCCAGCAGCTTAACATATTATGGTGAAGCTTTCTTT.

This clone has just one count. The gene calls are TRBV4-1 and TRBJ2-1; 15 bases fit TRBD2. The V gene's germline CDR1 is MGHRA and CDR2 YSYEKL. The J segment lost 7 bases and the V segment lost 4 bases, leaving 5 bases of the junction unmatched. The CDR3 spans 16 residues. CDR3 loop: CASSRGLAGGLNEQFF. DNA of the CDR3: TGCGCCAGCAGCCGGGGACTAGCGGGGGGTTTAAATGAGCAGTTCTTC.

V is TRBV12-3 or TRBV12-4 and J is TRBJ2-1; TRBD1 might be the D (5 bases). CDR3 length: 13 residues. Deletions cut 6 bases from V and 5 bases from J, with 11 bases between. The CDR3 spells CASRLKDNNEQFF. Here the CDR3 DNA reads TGTGCCAGCAGGTTAAAGGACAACAATGAGCAGTTCTTC.

This clone was counted a single time. The rearrangement uses TRBV30 and TRBJ1-5; weak D call: TRBD1 (5 bases). The V end was cut by 0 bases, the J end by 0 bases, with 12 bases between. Germline V gene lookup returns CDR1 GTSNPN and CDR2 SVGIG (reference sequence). The CDR3 totals 16 residues. The CDR3, as DNA: TGTGCCTGGAGTGTCAGGGTTTCCCATAGCAATCAGCCCCAGCATTTT. It encodes CAWSVRVSHSNQPQHF.

V and J are TRBV5-6 and TRBJ1-3; D is unclear. The CDR3 length is 16 residues. The germline V and J ends were trimmed by 2 bases and 2 bases, with 14 bases remaining between them. The germline CDR1 and CDR2 sequences are SGHDT and YYEEEE. CDR3 DNA sequence: TGTGCCAGCAGCTTAAGAGGGAGCATGACTGGAAACACCATATATTTT. Its protein product is CASSLRGSMTGNTIYF.

The CDR3 region has the DNA TGTGCCAGCTCGCACACGGACATCTACGAGCAGTACTTC. Translated: CASSHTDIYEQYF. The gene calls are TRBV18 and TRBJ2-7, with D maybe TRBD1 (5 bases). V lost 6 bases to trimming and J lost 3 bases, with 12 bases between them. There are 13 residues in the CDR3. The V gene's germline CDR1 is KGHSH and CDR2 LQKENI.

The chain combines TRBV27 with TRBJ1-4; D possibly corresponds to TRBD1 (5 bases). V was trimmed by 6 bases and J by 10 bases, leaving 21 bases between them. Germline CDR1 reads MNHEY; CDR2 reads SMNVEV (reference sequence). The CDR3 covers 15 residues. Here the CDR3 reads CASRPGGTAVRKLFF. The CDR3 coding sequence is TGTGCCAGCAGACCCGGGGGGACCGCAGTCCGAAAACTGTTTTTT.

CDR3 sequence (DNA): TGTGCCAGCTCACCCGACAGGGCGGCTAATGAAAAACTGTTTTTT. It is translated as CASSPDRAANEKLFF. The chain links TRBV18 to TRBJ1-4; TRBD1 matches 7 bases. The J segment lost 3 bases and the V segment lost 3 bases, leaving 4 bases of the junction unmatched. CDR1 and CDR2 from the germline V gene are KGHSH and LQKENI. The CDR3 runs to 15 residues.

On this clone itself: Other DNA sequences in this specimen translate into the identical CDR3. The chain has TRBV20-1 and TRBJ1-5; D unresolved. This CDR3 has 11 residues. V lost 1 base and J lost 6, with 4 bases in between. Germline-derived CDR1 and CDR2 are DFQATT and SNEGSKA (reference sequence). The CDR3 here is CSARAGQPQHF. The CDR3 region has the DNA TGCAGTGCTAGAGCCGGTCAGCCCCAGCATTTT.

The rearrangement joins TRBV7-3 to TRBJ1-2; TRBD1 might be the D (6 bases). CDR1 and CDR2 (germline): SGHTA, FQGTGA. V lost 5 bases and J 6 bases, leaving 10 bases between the germline ends. The CDR3 spans 12 residues. The CDR3 nucleotides read TGTGCCAGCAGCCCTAACAGGGATGGCTACACCTTC. The encoded protein is CASSPNRDGYTF.